This passage covers 10 T cell receptor beta chains from one sample sequenced in a study of shared clonotypes between healthy human individuals. Clones were sequenced by immunoSEQ multiplex PCR, and TCRdb holds only the in-frame ones, with some missing. The sample yields about 470,000 clones, 75% to 85% seen once. The sequenced sample was PBMCs. The origin of the receptors is a woman in her thirties or forties in good health. Some clones in this sample may be carry-over from other donors' samples.

This sequence joins TRBV19 and TRBJ2-7; D might be TRBD1 or TRBD2, each matching 5 bases. The length of the CDR3 is 16 residues. CDR1 LNHDA and CDR2 SQIVND come from the germline V gene (reference sequence). V was trimmed by 9 bases and J by 0 bases, leaving 21 bases between them. CDR3 DNA sequence: TGTGCCAGCTCCGGGGCCTTTCAGGAGTTCTCCTACGAGCAGTACTTC. This codes for CASSGAFQEFSYEQYF.

This chain uses TRBV14 with TRBJ2-5; possibly TRBD2 for D (5 bases). CDR1 and CDR2 from the germline V gene are SGHDN and FVKESK. The V and J ends lost 0 bases and 5 bases respectively, with 13 bases between them. The CDR3 extends over 15 amino acids. DNA for the CDR3: TGTGCCAGCAGCCAAGATTGGGCTAGCCGGGAGACCCAGTACTTC. This codes for CASSQDWASRETQYF.

The rearrangement uses TRBV30 and TRBJ1-5; D remains ambiguous. CDR1 and CDR2 from the germline V gene are GTSNPN and SVGIG (reference sequence). This CDR3 comprises 14 residues. V gave up 5 bases and J gave up 0 bases, with 11 bases separating them. CDR3 residues: CAWGVRISNQPQHF. The CDR3 bases are TGTGCCTGGGGGGTTCGCATTAGCAATCAGCCCCAGCATTTT.

The chain carries TRBV5-4 and TRBJ2-5; D is ambiguous. CDR1 SGHNT and CDR2 YYREEE come from the germline V gene (reference sequence). The CDR3 extends over 14 amino acids. The ends were cut back, 5 bases at V and 1 base at J, with 12 bases in the middle. The CDR3 nucleotides read TGTGCCAGCAGTTCAGTCTTTTCCCAAGAGACCCAGTACTTC. Its translation is CASSSVFSQETQYF. Complete variable domain (other parts from reference TRBV5-4 and TRBJ2-5): ETGVTQSPTHLIKTRGQQVTLRCSSQSGHNTVSWYQQALGQGPQFIFQYYREEENGRGNFPPRFSGLQFPNYSSELNVNALELDDSALYLCASSSVFSQETQYFGPGTRLLVL.

The chain links TRBV14 to TRBJ2-5; D gene uncertain. CDR1 and CDR2 from the germline V gene are SGHDN and FVKESK. The CDR3 loop spans 14 amino acids. Trimming took 0 bases from V and 5 from J, leaving 10 bases between them. CDR3 nucleotide sequence: TGTGCCAGCAGCCAAGAATACCGCTGGGAGACCCAGTACTTC. Protein: CASSQEYRWETQYF.

This chain joins TRBV5-1 and TRBJ2-5; no firm D call. Germline lookup yields CDR1 SGHRS and CDR2 YFSETQ. The CDR3 is made up of 13 amino acids. Trimming cost V 2 bases and J 3 bases, with 8 bases left between them. CDR3 sequence (DNA): TGCGCCAGCAGCTTCGCGGTCGAAGAGACCCAGTACTTC. Its protein product is CASSFAVEETQYF.

This clone was detected once. The CDR3 is CASRATSGPYNEQFF. The CDR3 DNA reads as TGTGCCAGCAGGGCCACTAGCGGGCCTTACAATGAGCAGTTCTTC. The V gene is TRBV2, the J gene TRBJ2-1; TRBD2 matches 9 bases. The trim removed 6 bases at V and 4 bases at J, leaving 7 bases unmatched. Germline-derived CDR1 and CDR2 are SNHLY and FYNNEI. The CDR3 consists of 15 residues.

This chain joins TRBV5-4 and TRBJ2-3; 9 bases fit TRBD2. With V trimmed by 4 bases and J by 0 bases, 0 bases remained unmatched. The CDR3 length is 14 residues. The germline V gene has CDR1 SGHNT and CDR2 YYREEE (reference sequence). As DNA, the CDR3 is TGTGCCAGCAGCCTAGCGGGGAGCACAGATACGCAGTATTTT. It encodes CASSLAGSTDTQYF. Drawing the rest from reference TRBV5-4 and TRBJ2-3, the complete variable domain is ETGVTQSPTHLIKTRGQQVTLRCSSQSGHNTVSWYQQALGQGPQFIFQYYREEENGRGNFPPRFSGLQFPNYSSELNVNALELDDSALYLCASSLAGSTDTQYFGPGTRLTVL.

The rearrangement links TRBV5-4 to TRBJ2-7; TRBD2 is a possible D gene (6 bases). The CDR3 has 16 amino acids. Per the germline V gene, CDR1 is SGHNT and CDR2 is YYREEE (reference sequence). Trimming stripped 4 bases from V and 2 bases from J, with 19 bases between. In DNA, the CDR3 is TGTGCCAGCAGCCGGAGGGGCCAGGAAAAAACCTACGAGCAGTACTTC. It encodes CASSRRGQEKTYEQYF.

The rearrangement links TRBV7-9 to TRBJ2-1; 8 bases map to TRBD2. CDR1 and CDR2 (germline): SEHNR, FQNEAQ (reference sequence). With 5 bases clipped from V and 4 bases from J, the junction kept 13 bases outside the gene matches. This CDR3 region has 17 residues. The CDR3 region is CASSPRSALADYNEQFF. CDR3 sequence (DNA): TGTGCCAGCAGCCCACGCTCGGCACTAGCGGATTACAATGAGCAGTTCTTC.